The 24 T cell receptor beta chains below were found in one sample sequenced in a study of blood T cell repertoires in COVID-19. Measured with immunoSEQ multiplex PCR; TCRdb has only the in-frame clones, and not every one. The repertoire consists of 300,000 to 400,000 clones, with around nine tenths occurring once and the leading ten covering under 8.5%. Sequencing used peripheral blood. The source is a woman aged 60 to 75 with COVID-19, enrolled during active disease.

The chain uses TRBV6-2 or TRBV6-3 and TRBJ2-7; D is possibly TRBD2 (5 bases). There are 15 residues in the CDR3. Deletions cut 2 bases from V and 3 bases from J, with 14 bases between. The germline gives CDR1 MNHEY, CDR2 SVGEGT. The CDR3 spells CASSYTRGVFYEQYF. DNA for the CDR3: TGTGCCAGCAGTTACACTCGGGGAGTTTTCTACGAGCAGTACTTC.

This clone was seen a single time. V gene TRBV7-2 combines with J gene TRBJ2-5, with D perhaps matching TRBD1 (5 bases). The length of the CDR3 is 15 residues. The ends were cut back, 1 base at V and 4 bases at J, with 13 bases in the middle. The germline CDR1 and CDR2 sequences are SGHTA and FQGNSA. CDR3 nucleotides: TGTGCCAGCAGCTTAGAGGGGCACCTCGGAGAGACCCAGTACTTC. This translates into CASSLEGHLGETQYF.

The CDR3 here is CASSNVRTEAFF. The CDR3 DNA reads TGTGCCAGCAGCAACGTACGGACTGAAGCTTTCTTT. The rearrangement links TRBV6-5 to TRBJ1-1; D is unresolved. V shed 6 bases and J shed 5 bases, with 10 bases lying between them. This CDR3 has 12 residues. Germline values: CDR1 MNHEY, CDR2 SVGAGI.

The V gene is TRBV7-2, the J gene TRBJ2-1, with TRBD2 matching 7 bases. The CDR3 length is 19 residues. Germline loops: CDR1 SGHTA, CDR2 FQGNSA. Trimming at V came to 0 bases and at J to 2 bases, leaving 13 bases not matched to a gene. Here the CDR3 reads CASSLAPVDIGGTYNEQFF. CDR3 coding DNA: TGTGCCAGCAGCTTAGCCCCCGTAGATATCGGGGGGACCTACAATGAGCAGTTCTTC.

J is TRBJ1-5 and V is TRBV4-3; 10 bases agree with TRBD1. The CDR3 spans 17 residues. CDR1 is LGHNA and CDR2 is YSLEER in the germline V gene. Trimming took 0 bases from V and 5 from J; bases not matched to a gene: 7. The CDR3 is CASSQDWGQGKYQPQHF. The CDR3 nucleotides are TGCGCCAGCAGCCAAGACTGGGGACAGGGGAAATATCAGCCCCAGCATTTT.

The rearrangement links TRBV18 to TRBJ2-7; 11 positions agree with TRBD1. Per germline, CDR1 KGHSH and CDR2 LQKENI. The CDR3 extends over 13 amino acids. J lost 10 bases, V lost 7 bases, and 9 bases had no gene match. The CDR3 region has the DNA TGTGCCAGCTTCCTTGGGACAGGGGGATTACAGTACTTC. Translating gives CASFLGTGGLQYF.

The J gene is TRBJ1-3, the V gene TRBV6-5; D gene uncertain. The CDR3 contains 13 residues. V was trimmed by 7 bases and J by 4 bases, leaving 11 bases between them. The germline V gene has CDR1 MNHEY and CDR2 SVGAGI. The CDR3 loop is CASKRTGGNTIYF. The DNA of the CDR3 is TGTGCCAGCAAGAGAACGGGAGGAAACACCATATATTTT.

This clone has a handful of counts. The chain couples TRBV7-3 to TRBJ1-5; TRBD1 might be the D (5 bases). In germline, CDR1 is SGHTA, CDR2 FQGTGA. The length of the CDR3 is 13 residues. Trimming took off 2 bases at V and 7 bases at J, with 9 bases between the two ends. CDR3 in DNA: TGTGCCAGCAGCTTACAGGGTGGGCAGCCCCAGCATTTT. Residues: CASSLQGGQPQHF.

The chain carries TRBV5-1 and TRBJ1-2; D call uncertain. The V end lost 0 bases, the J end lost 7 bases, and 10 bases lay between the germline ends. This CDR3 has 13 amino acids. Germline loops: CDR1 SGHRS, CDR2 YFSETQ. As DNA, the CDR3 is TGCGCCAGCAGCTTGGCCCACTCCTCTGGCTACACCTTC. This gives the protein CASSLAHSSGYTF.

The chain joins TRBV6-2 or TRBV6-3 to TRBJ2-7, with 10 positions matching TRBD2. The V gene end was trimmed by 5 bases and the J gene end by 2 bases; junction bases not matched to a gene: 6. Germline values: CDR1 MNHEY, CDR2 SVGEGT. The CDR3 loop spans 15 amino acids. This chain's CDR3 is CASSRDLAGAYEQYF. CDR3 sequence (DNA): TGTGCCAGCAGTAGAGATCTAGCGGGGGCCTACGAGCAGTACTTC.

The chain uses TRBV11-3 and TRBJ2-7; perhaps TRBD2 as D (6 bases). The CDR3 contains 14 residues. The ends were cut back, 1 base at V and 2 bases at J, with 9 bases in the middle. The germline gives CDR1 SGHNT, CDR2 YENEEA. The CDR3 DNA is TGTGCCAGCAGCTTAGGGGGGGATACCTACGAGCAGTACTTC. Protein: CASSLGGDTYEQYF.

This chain links TRBV9 with TRBJ2-2; 11 nucleotides align to TRBD2. Trimming took 3 bases from V and 5 from J; bases not matched to a gene: 6. In germline, CDR1 is SGDLS, CDR2 YYNGEE. The CDR3 is made up of 16 amino acids. CDR3 loop: CASSAQGLAATGELFF. The CDR3 DNA is TGTGCCAGCAGCGCCCAGGGACTAGCGGCTACCGGGGAGCTGTTTTTT. The full variable domain, with the rest looked up from reference TRBV9 and TRBJ2-2, is DSGVTQTPKHLITATGQRVTLRCSPRSGDLSVYWYQQSLDQGLQFLIQYYNGEERAKGNILERFSAQQFPDLHSELNLSSLELGDSALYFCASSAQGLAATGELFFGEGSRLTVL.

The chain combines TRBV2 with TRBJ1-2, with 7 bases identical to TRBD1. V lost 7 bases and J lost 0; bases outside the gene matches: 11. This CDR3 spans 16 amino acids. Germline V CDR1 and CDR2: SNHLY, FYNNEI. The CDR3 loop reads CASIPGRDSSNYGYTF. The CDR3 DNA reads as TGTGCCAGCATCCCTGGTAGGGACAGCTCTAACTATGGCTACACCTTC.

The chain recombines TRBV6-5 with TRBJ1-5; maybe TRBD1 (5 bases). The CDR3 has 12 amino acids. Germline assignment: CDR1 MNHEY and CDR2 SVGAGI. The CDR3 bases are TGTGCTGGAGGGACGGGGAATCAGCCCCAGCATTTT. Protein: CAGGTGNQPQHF.

This chain uses TRBV11-3 with TRBJ1-1; D remains ambiguous. Germline CDR1 SGHNT, CDR2 YENEEA. The CDR3 is 11 amino acids. Trimming took off 3 bases at V and 10 bases at J, with 9 bases between the two ends. The CDR3 reads CASSLDQVAFF. CDR3 coding DNA: TGTGCCAGCAGCTTGGATCAGGTAGCTTTCTTT.

The chain is built from TRBV29-1 and TRBJ1-2, with TRBD1 matching over 9 bases. After removal of 6 bases from V and 7 bases from J, the junction contained 12 bases not matched to a gene. Germline loops: CDR1 SQVTM, CDR2 ANQGSEA. CDR3 length equals 14 residues. DNA of the CDR3: TGCAGCGTAGCCCCATGGACAGGGGTCCTTGGCTACACCTTC. Protein: CSVAPWTGVLGYTF. Looking up the rest from reference TRBV29-1 and TRBJ1-2 gives the full variable domain: SAVISQKPSRDICQRGTSLTIQCQVDSQVTMMFWYRQQPGQSLTLIATANQGSEATYESGFVIDKFPISRPNLTFSTLTVSNMSPEDSSIYLCSVAPWTGVLGYTFGSGTRLTVV.

A few counts support this clone. This chain connects TRBV3-1 (or the pseudogene TRBV3-2) to TRBJ1-6; the D is unclear. The CDR3 runs 15 residues. Germline V gene data show CDR1 as LGHDT and CDR2 as YNNKEL (reference sequence). Trimming shortened V by 0 bases and J by 2 bases, and 5 bases separated the two germline ends. The CDR3 loop is CASSQERPYNSPLHF. The CDR3 nucleotides read TGTGCCAGCAGCCAAGAGAGGCCCTATAATTCACCCCTCCACTTT.

The chain links TRBV2 to TRBJ2-3; 13 nucleotides align to TRBD2. Germline CDR1 reads SNHLY; CDR2 reads FYNNEI. The trim removed 6 bases at V and 5 bases at J, leaving 5 bases unmatched. The CDR3 is 15 amino acids. CDR3 sequence (DNA): TGTGCCAGCAGGAAACTAGCGGGGGGGCGAGATACGCAGTATTTT. It is translated as CASRKLAGGRDTQYF.

J is TRBJ2-7 and V is TRBV10-3; no clear D gene. Germline V lookup: CDR1 ENHRY, CDR2 SYGVKD. Trimming stripped 11 bases from V and 0 bases from J, with 14 bases between. There are 13 residues in the CDR3. Here the CDR3 reads CASLELSSYEQYF. The CDR3, as DNA: TGTGCCTCCCTTGAGCTATCCTCCTACGAGCAGTACTTC.

This chain uses TRBV5-6 with TRBJ2-7; 10 bases are shared with TRBD2. Germline values: CDR1 SGHDT, CDR2 YYEEEE. This CDR3 is 16 amino acids long. Losses at the gene ends were 4 bases for V and 2 bases for J; bases not matched to a gene: 9. The DNA of the CDR3 is TGTGCCAGCAGCCGTCCTTGGAGCGGGGGGGCCTACGAGCAGTACTTC. Amino acids: CASSRPWSGGAYEQYF.

This sequence joins TRBV3-1 (or the pseudogene TRBV3-2) and TRBJ2-1; D is undetermined. V was cut by 2 bases and J by 11 bases, with 7 bases left in between. Per the germline V gene, CDR1 is LGHDT and CDR2 is YNNKEL (reference sequence). This CDR3 has 11 residues. CDR3 sequence reads: CASSQSVKQFF. The CDR3 DNA sequence: TGTGCCAGCAGCCAATCCGTAAAGCAGTTCTTC.

The chain uses TRBV5-4 and TRBJ2-3; D unresolved. Germline CDR1 is SGHNT and CDR2 is YYREEE (reference sequence). V shed 6 bases and J shed 2 bases, with 10 bases lying between them. The CDR3 covers 13 residues. CDR3 nucleotides: TGTGCCAGCACCCGTCTATTCACAGATACGCAGTATTTT. Translation gives CASTRLFTDTQYF.

This clone was seen just once. At the DNA level, this CDR3 is encoded by other sequences in the same sample as well. The V gene is TRBV18, the J gene TRBJ1-1; possibly TRBD1 for D (6 bases). V lost 2 bases, J lost 1 base, and 8 bases lay in between. CDR1 is KGHSH and CDR2 is LQKENI in the germline V gene. CDR3 length: 14 residues. DNA for the CDR3: TGTGCCAGCTCACCAAGACAGGAGAACACTGAAGCTTTCTTT. This encodes CASSPRQENTEAFF.

This sequence joins TRBV30 and TRBJ2-3, with a tentative D call TRBD2 (5 bases). CDR1 is GTSNPN, CDR2 SVGIG, per germline (reference sequence). Trimming shortened V by 0 bases and J by 6 bases, and 13 bases separated the two germline ends. The CDR3 loop spans 14 amino acids. CDR3 DNA sequence: TGTGCCTGGAGTGTACTGGCGGGCCCGGATACGCAGTATTTT. Translated: CAWSVLAGPDTQYF.